This T cell receptor (beta chain) was captured in a study of T cell responses to AZD1222 COVID-19 vaccine. Study results and limitations: Vaccine-associated CD4 TCRs ranged over spike, dominating at 160-218 and 743-854. Compared with day 0, the breadth and depth of the Spike-specific TCR repertoire rose significantly after two doses of AZD1222.

CDR3 length: 12 amino acids. V lost 3 bases and J 3 bases, leaving 9 bases between the germline ends. The V gene's germline CDR1 is GTSNPN and CDR2 SVGIG (reference sequence). As to this clone: Its antigen is as yet unknown.

TCRdb's table, derived via immunoSEQ multiplex PCR, lists solely in-frame clones and lacks some. The top ten clones hold 4% to 4.5% of a sample with 120,000 or so clones, around 90% of them seen once. The TCR comes from an adult who received the MenACWY meningococcal vaccine as a control. The rearrangement joins TRBV30 to TRBJ2-7, with D perhaps TRBD1 (6 bases). Sample: peripheral blood, taken 28 days after the second dose of the MenACWY control vaccine. The CDR3, as DNA: TGTGCCTGGAGACAGGGATACTACGAGCAGTACTTC. Its translation: CAWRQGYYEQYF.